This record covers a single T cell receptor beta chain. Its antigen is unknown. This record belongs to a study of T cell responses to AZD1222 COVID-19 vaccine. Turning to the study itself: The study pooled second doses at about 4 or about 12 weeks.

Method: immunoSEQ multiplex PCR; TCRdb's copy keeps in-frame clones and lacks some. The sample carries some 150,000 clones, roughly 88% recorded once. Study outcomes and limitations: Seropositive at baseline were only a handful of AZD1222 recipients. Repertoires were obtained only post-peak T cell response. Females made up more of the donors, who were largely white British, and clonal diversity may have come out too low.

Between the trimmed V and J ends, which lost 0 bases and 3 bases, there was a span of 11 bases. Germline CDR1 KGHSH, CDR2 LQKENI. The CDR3 covers 15 residues. The rearrangement joins TRBV18 to TRBJ1-1; a possible D gene is TRBD1 (6 bases). Here the sequenced sample was peripheral blood, taken on day 0 of AZD1222 vaccination. The source is an adult in good health. The CDR3 loop is CASSPPDSPYTEAFF. In DNA form, the CDR3 reads TGTGCCAGCTCACCACCGGACAGCCCCTACACTGAAGCTTTCTTT. Drawing the rest from reference TRBV18 and TRBJ1-1, the complete variable domain is NAGVMQNPRHLVRRRGQEARLRCSPMKGHSHVYWYRQLPEEGLKFMVYLQKENIIDESGMPKERFSAEFPKEGPSILRIQQVVRGDSAAYFCASSPPDSPYTEAFFGQGTRLTVV.